These 2 T cell receptor beta chains were all obtained from the same sample, sequenced in a study of graft-versus-host responses after intestinal transplantation. The antigens these receptors bind are not known. Generated by immunoSEQ multiplex PCR, the TCRdb table keeps only in-frame clones and is missing some. The sample has 85,000 to 100,000 clones; approximately 89% are singletons. This specimen consisted of unstimulated CD4+ T cells sorted from spleen or lymph node cells, obtained before transplant. The source is a human donor who was the organ donor for an intestinal transplant.

The genes are TRBV28 and TRBJ1-6; D gene unclear. Trimming cost V 7 bases and J 9 bases, with 10 bases left between them. Germline CDR1 and CDR2: MDHEN and SYDVKM. CDR3 length equals 12 residues. The CDR3 here is CASNGESSPLHF. The CDR3 DNA follows: TGTGCCAGCAACGGGGAATCTTCACCCCTCCACTTT.

The chain recombines TRBV7-9 with TRBJ1-3; no definite D call. Germline V gene data show CDR1 as SEHNR and CDR2 as FQNEAQ (reference sequence). The CDR3 is made up of 15 amino acids. Trimming pared 2 bases from V and 0 bases from J, leaving 8 bases between. The CDR3 region has the DNA TGTGCCAGCAGCTTAAACACGGGCTCTGGAAACACCATATATTTT. This codes for CASSLNTGSGNTIYF. Drawing the rest from reference TRBV7-9 and TRBJ1-3, the complete variable domain is DTGVSQNPRHKITKRGQNVTFRCDPISEHNRLYWYRQTLGQGPEFLTYFQNEAQLEKSRLLSDRFSAERPKGSFSTLEIQRTEQGDSAMYLCASSLNTGSGNTIYFGEGSWLTVV.